The rows below give T cell receptor beta chains drawn from one sample of a study of blood T cell repertoires in COVID-19. Clones were read by immunoSEQ multiplex PCR, and TCRdb kept only the in-frame ones, dropping some. The sample holds 150,000 or so clones, over 75% seen once. Specimen: peripheral blood. Receptor source: a human donor in a cohort sampled during active COVID-19. CDR3s include the opening cysteine and the closing phenylalanine or tryptophan. The order of the fields is J gene, V gene, D gene, clone size, CDR3 DNA, CDR3 protein. D genes are given only for firm matches. Clone size is given for some rows only: seen once, a few or many times, or a class if the clone is expanded.

>TRBJ1-1|TRBV2|.|.
TGTGCCAGCAGCCAGGAGAACACTGAAGCTTTCTTT
CASSQENTEAFF
>TRBJ2-1|TRBV6-2/TRBV6-3|.|.
TGTGCCAGCAGTGATGGGGACTTTCCGTTCTTC
CASSDGDFPFF
>TRBJ2-3|TRBV5-4|TRBD2|.
TGTGCCAGCAGCTCCGGGAGGGCGAGCACAGATACGCAGTATTTT
CASSSGRASTDTQYF
>TRBJ1-1|TRBV5-1|TRBD1|many
TGCGCCAGCAGCTTGGCGGTGACAGGGAGCGCTGAAGCTTTCTTT
CASSLAVTGSAEAFF
>TRBJ2-1|TRBV5-1|.|.
TGCGCCAGCAGCCCCTCTACAGGGTTAAAGTTCTTC
CASSPSTGLKFF
>TRBJ2-5|TRBV5-4|TRBD2|.
TGTGCCAGCAGCTCCTCCGGAGCGGGAGATGAGACCCAGTACTTC
CASSSSGAGDETQYF
>TRBJ1-1|TRBV11-3|.|once
TGTGCCAGCAGCTTTGGAGACACTGAAGCTTTCTTT
CASSFGDTEAFF
>TRBJ2-7|TRBV9|.|once
TGTGCCAGCAGCGTAGGAACAGGGGGGGCCCAGGGCGAGCAGTACTTC
CASSVGTGGAQGEQYF
>TRBJ2-7|TRBV5-1|.|.
TGCGCCAGCAGCTTGGGGGTGGGACACTCCTACGAGCAGTACTTC
CASSLGVGHSYEQYF
>TRBJ1-1|TRBV9|.|few
TGTGCCAGCAGCGTAGGCATCAGGGCTGCGAACACTGAAGCTTTCTTT
CASSVGIRAANTEAFF
>TRBJ1-5|TRBV19|.|.
TGTGCCAGTAGTCCGGCGGGGGGCTGGCAGCCCCAGCATTTT
CASSPAGGWQPQHF
>TRBJ2-3|TRBV7-2|.|.
TGTGCCAGCAGCTTAAATAGCCCGCCAGATACGCAGTATTTT
CASSLNSPPDTQYF
>TRBJ2-2|TRBV27|TRBD1|.
TGTGCCAGCAGACCCGACAGGGTGAAGCCGAACACCGGGGAGCTGTTTTTT
CASRPDRVKPNTGELFF
>TRBJ2-3|TRBV9|.|.
TGTGCCAGCAGCGTCTCGGTTGGGGGCCAAACAGATACGCAGTATTTT
CASSVSVGGQTDTQYF
>TRBJ1-4|TRBV5-1|TRBD1|.
TGCGCCAGCAGCTGGGGACAGGGTAGAGATAATGAAAAACTGTTTTTT
CASSWGQGRDNEKLFF
>TRBJ1-6|TRBV11-3|.|.
TGTGCCAGCAGCTTATTTTCAGGGCCGAATTCACCCCTCCACTTT
CASSLFSGPNSPLHF
>TRBJ2-2|TRBV7-2|.|.
TGTGCCAGCAACTTTCTGGCGGGCACCGGGGAGCTGTTTTTT
CASNFLAGTGELFF
>TRBJ2-1|TRBV27|.|.
TGTGCCAGCAGCCGAGGAGGGAATGAGCAGTTCTTC
CASSRGGNEQFF
>TRBJ2-4|TRBV6-5|.|.
TGTGCCAGCAGTTACTCCCCTAGTGGGATTCAGTACTTC
CASSYSPSGIQYF
>TRBJ2-1|TRBV9|TRBD2|.
TGTGCCAGCAGCGTGGCCGGGACTAGCGGGGGGAGCTCCTACAATGAGCAGTTCTTC
CASSVAGTSGGSSYNEQFF
>TRBJ2-1|TRBV19|TRBD1|.
TGTGCCAGTAGTACCCGGGACAGAGTCCATGAGCAGTTCTTC
CASSTRDRVHEQFF
>TRBJ2-3|TRBV7-2|.|.
TGTGCCAGCAGCTCTCGGATTGAGGGGGCAGATACGCAGTATTTT
CASSSRIEGADTQYF